Each of the 3 T cell receptor beta chains below was sequenced from the same sample in a study of OX40 agonist ivuxolimab in advanced cancers. Preparation of the library involved the immunoSEQ multiplex PCR assay. The table comes from immuneACCESS by way of TCRdb, which keeps in-frame sequences with V and J called. Part of the clones is missing from these tables; in studies checked, under half for an unresolved V gene and the rest for unknown reasons. Across this sample there are around 30,000 clones, with about 89% seen only once. Roughly a tenth of the sample comes from the top ten. Here the sequenced sample was CD4+ or CD8+ T cells sorted from blood, taken in a trial of the OX40 agonist ivuxolimab. All receptors come from an adult with an advanced solid tumor such as melanoma, head and neck, liver or kidney cancer.

As regards this clone: One end of the junction fails to match germline, which may point to a read error. This chain joins TRBV7-3 and TRBJ2-5, with D possibly being TRBD1 or TRBD2 (5 bases each). CDR3 length: 14 amino acids. Germline V CDR1 and CDR2: SGHTA, FQGTGA. The CDR3 is CASSLTGPQETQYF. The CDR3 nucleotides are TGTGCCAGCAGCCTAACGGGGCCCCAAGAGACCCAGTACTTC.

In its sample, this clone was seen once. V usage is TRBV7-9 and J usage is TRBJ2-1; 10 bases line up with TRBD1. V was pared by 1 base and J by 8 bases, with 8 bases of the junction left unmatched. Germline loops: CDR1 SEHNR, CDR2 FQNEAQ (reference sequence). The CDR3 runs 16 residues. DNA of the CDR3: TGTGCCAGCAGCTTAGTCGGGACAGGGGATATCGATGAGCAGTTCTTC. Protein: CASSLVGTGDIDEQFF.

The CDR3 sequence is CASSDTWGNEQYF. Here the CDR3 DNA reads TGTGCCAGCAGCGATACTTGGGGGAACGAGCAGTACTTC. This rearrangement joins TRBV5-5 to TRBJ2-7; tentatively, D is TRBD1 or TRBD2 (5 bases each). The CDR3 is made up of 13 amino acids. The V gene lost 4 bases and the J gene lost 5 bases, with 13 bases spanning the gap. Germline assignment: CDR1 SGHKS and CDR2 YYEKEE (reference sequence).